The clone carrying this T cell receptor (beta chain) has only a few counts. The antigen is unknown. The data stem from a study of T-cell memory formation after mild COVID-19. Overall study results and limits: CD4+ clones that contracted lay mainly in CM and EM; CD8+ ones lay in EMRA. Day 15 to 85 contracting clones showed balanced CD4/CD8; day 15 to 37 expanders favored CD4+.

The authors produced TCR alpha and TCR beta cDNA libraries with sample barcodes and UMIs by 5'RACE using constant-segment primers. From the 5' RACE reads, TCRdb called clonotypes with MiXCR, one entry per CDR3 protein. The sample yields hundreds of thousands of distinct CDR3 sequences, 17% seen once. Germline CDR1 is LNHNV and CDR2 is YYDKDF (reference sequence). Between the trimmed V and J ends, which lost 0 bases and 8 bases, there was a span of 16 bases. This CDR3 contains 15 residues. The chain recombines TRBV15 with TRBJ1-2; no clear D. The receptor was derived from an adult woman who had mild COVID-19 (a few samples of this study predate the infection). Cell type and time point are not known. The material sequenced was PBMCs or a T cell subset sorted from them (not recorded which). The CDR3 protein is CATSRDSPGMGGYTF. CDR3 sequence (DNA): TGTGCCACCAGCAGAGATTCCCCCGGTATGGGCGGCTACACCTTC. Full variable domain (rest looked up from reference TRBV15 and TRBJ1-2): DAMVIQNPRYQVTQFGKPVTLSCSQTLNHNVMYWYQQKSSQAPKLLFHYYDKDFNNEADTPDNFQSRRPNTSFCFLDIRSPGLGDTAMYLCATSRDSPGMGGYTFGSGTRLTVV.